Shown below are 8 T cell receptor beta chains from a single sample sequenced in a study of T cells after posttransplantation cyclophosphamide. Profiled with immunoSEQ multiplex PCR; TCRdb holds only in-frame clones, not every one. The sample holds some 17,000 clones; approximately 80% are singletons and the top ten take 2.8%. Controls had myeloablative marrow grafts with methotrexate and calcineurin inhibitor, sampled at 1 year. Specimen: PBMCs, collected 410 to 450 days after allogeneic stem cell transplant with calcineurin inhibitor and methotrexate. Receptor source: a male patient younger than 45 who received an allogeneic stem cell transplant from an unrelated donor, was CMV-positive, and had acute and chronic GVHD. Some of the T cells might come from the graft donor.

This rearrangement joins TRBV15 to TRBJ2-3; the match to TRBD2 covers 15 bases. CDR3 length equals 17 residues. Trimming took 0 bases from V and 6 from J; bases not matched to a gene: 4. Germline V lookup: CDR1 LNHNV, CDR2 YYDKDF (reference sequence). CDR3 coding DNA: TGTGCCACCAGCAGAGATGGGACTAGCGGGGGGACTGATACGCAGTATTTT. This encodes CATSRDGTSGGTDTQYF.

The chain couples TRBV5-4 to TRBJ2-7; perhaps TRBD1 as D (6 bases). The CDR3 sequence is 13 residues long. Germline V CDR1 and CDR2: SGHNT, YYREEE (reference sequence). Between the trimmed V and J ends, which lost 1 base and 6 bases, there was a span of 11 bases. CDR3 region: CASSLRARGEQYF. CDR3 DNA sequence: TGTGCCAGCAGCTTGAGGGCCAGGGGCGAGCAGTACTTC.

The chain is built from TRBV5-1 and TRBJ2-7; D is possibly TRBD2 (5 bases). V dropped 0 bases and J dropped 9 bases, with 13 bases sitting between them. CDR1 SGHRS and CDR2 YFSETQ come from the germline V gene. The CDR3 runs 13 residues. CDR3 nucleotides: TGCGCCAGCAGCTTGGGTTGGGTTGGGAGGCAGTACTTC. This gives the protein CASSLGWVGRQYF.

This clone was detected once. V gene TRBV28 combines with J gene TRBJ2-3; 7 nucleotides agree with TRBD2. The CDR3 extends over 15 amino acids. V was pared by 4 bases and J by 5 bases, with 9 bases of the junction left unmatched. The V gene's germline CDR1 is MDHEN and CDR2 SYDVKM. The CDR3 DNA sequence: TGTGCCAGCAGTTACCCGCGCGGGAGTGTAGATACGCAGTATTTT. It specifies CASSYPRGSVDTQYF.

The chain has TRBV30 and TRBJ2-1; 14 bases fit TRBD2. Germline trimming cut 7 bases from V and 9 bases from J; bases unmatched to any gene: 5. Germline CDR1 and CDR2: GTSNPN and SVGIG (reference sequence). CDR3 length: 13 residues. In nucleotides, the CDR3 is TGTGCCTCGGGACTAGCGGGAGATCGTGAGCAGTTCTTC. It specifies CASGLAGDREQFF.

For this clone: Mismatch with germline at one junction end may stem from a read error. The same CDR3 arises from other DNA sequences in this sample as well. The V call is TRBV19, the J call TRBJ2-3; TRBD1 might be the D (6 bases). The CDR3 contains 15 residues. The germline gives CDR1 LNHDA, CDR2 SQIVND (reference sequence). DNA for the CDR3: TGTGCCAGCAGTATAGGGGACAATCCCACAGATACGCAGTATTTT. As protein: CASSIGDNPTDTQYF.

The gene calls are TRBV4-2 and TRBJ1-5; 8 nucleotides match TRBD1. Germline assignment: CDR1 LGHNA and CDR2 YNFKEQ. V lost 0 bases, J lost 3 bases, and 7 bases stayed unmatched. The CDR3 has 17 residues. The CDR3 here is CASSQDPTGAHNQPQHF. CDR3 nucleotide sequence: TGTGCCAGCAGCCAAGACCCGACAGGGGCCCACAATCAGCCCCAGCATTTT.

This clone was seen a few times. V and J are TRBV7-2 and TRBJ1-2; D not certain. The CDR3 has 14 amino acids. CDR1 SGHTA and CDR2 FQGNSA come from the germline V gene. V lost 1 base and J 4 bases, leaving 10 bases between the germline ends. CDR3 sequence (DNA): TGTGCCAGCAGCTTAGGGAGGATGGGCTATGGCTACACCTTC. Encoded protein: CASSLGRMGYGYTF.